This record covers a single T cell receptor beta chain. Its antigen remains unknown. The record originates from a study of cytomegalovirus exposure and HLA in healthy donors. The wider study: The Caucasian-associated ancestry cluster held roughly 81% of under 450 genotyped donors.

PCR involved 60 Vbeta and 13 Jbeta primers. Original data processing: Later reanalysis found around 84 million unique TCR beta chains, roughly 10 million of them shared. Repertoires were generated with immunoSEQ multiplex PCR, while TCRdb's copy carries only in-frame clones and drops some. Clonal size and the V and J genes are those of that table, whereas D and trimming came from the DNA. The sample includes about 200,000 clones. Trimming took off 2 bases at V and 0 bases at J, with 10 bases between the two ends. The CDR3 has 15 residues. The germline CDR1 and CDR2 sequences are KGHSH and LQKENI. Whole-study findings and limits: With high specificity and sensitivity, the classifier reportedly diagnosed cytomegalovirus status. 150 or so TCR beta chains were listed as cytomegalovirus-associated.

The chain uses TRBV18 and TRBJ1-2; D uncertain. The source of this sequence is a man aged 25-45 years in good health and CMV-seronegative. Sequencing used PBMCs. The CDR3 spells CASSPESLANYGYTF. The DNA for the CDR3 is TGTGCCAGCTCACCAGAGTCGCTCGCTAACTATGGCTACACCTTC.